The T cell receptor (beta chain) under discussion was sequenced for a study of T cell changes during pregnancy in multiple sclerosis. TCRdb keeps only in-frame clones here, not all; method: immunoSEQ multiplex PCR. Counted here are about 55,000 clones, approximately 94% occurring once; the ten biggest clones make up 3.5%. Germline assignment: CDR1 LNHNV and CDR2 YYDKDF (reference sequence). CDR3 size: 15 residues. V shed 5 bases and J 8 bases; nucleotides not matched to a gene: 9. Sequenced here: CD8+ T cells from peripheral blood mononuclear cells, sampled in the third trimester of pregnancy. The chain couples TRBV15 to TRBJ2-1; 10 nucleotides match TRBD1. The sequence was obtained from a female donor with multiple sclerosis, enrolled in a pregnancy study. The CDR3, as DNA: TGTGCCACCAGCGAGGGACAGGGGATTGGTGATGAGCAGTTCTTC. This encodes CATSEGQGIGDEQFF.